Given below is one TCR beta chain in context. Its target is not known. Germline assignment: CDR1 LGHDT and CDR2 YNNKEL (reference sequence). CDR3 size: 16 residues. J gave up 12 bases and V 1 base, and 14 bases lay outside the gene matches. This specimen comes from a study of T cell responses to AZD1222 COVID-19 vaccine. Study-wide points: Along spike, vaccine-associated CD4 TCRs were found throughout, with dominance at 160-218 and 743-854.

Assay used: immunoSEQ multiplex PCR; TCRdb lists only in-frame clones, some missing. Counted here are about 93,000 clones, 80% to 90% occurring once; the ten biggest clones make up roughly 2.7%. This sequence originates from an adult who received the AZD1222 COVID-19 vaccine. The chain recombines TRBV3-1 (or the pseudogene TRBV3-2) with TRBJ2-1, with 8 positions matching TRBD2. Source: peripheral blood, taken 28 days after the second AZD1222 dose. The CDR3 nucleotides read TGTGCCAGCAGCCAAGGCTCGGGACTAGAAATCGGTGGGCAGTTCTTC. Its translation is CASSQGSGLEIGGQFF.